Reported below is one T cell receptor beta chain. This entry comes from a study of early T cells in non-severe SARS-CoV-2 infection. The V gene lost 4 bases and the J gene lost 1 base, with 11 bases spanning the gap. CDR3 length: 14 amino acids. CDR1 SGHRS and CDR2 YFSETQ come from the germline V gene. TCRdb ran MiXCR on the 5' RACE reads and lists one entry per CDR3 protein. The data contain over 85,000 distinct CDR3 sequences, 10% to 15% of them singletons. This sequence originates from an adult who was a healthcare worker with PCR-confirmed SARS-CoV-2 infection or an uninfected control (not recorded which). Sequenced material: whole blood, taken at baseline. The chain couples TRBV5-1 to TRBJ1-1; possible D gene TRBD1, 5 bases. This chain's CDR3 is CASSPSGTNTEAFF. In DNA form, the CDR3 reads TGCGCCAGCAGCCCCTCCGGGACGAACACTGAAGCTTTCTTT.